This passage covers 4 T cell receptor beta chains from one sample sequenced in a study of shared clonotypes between healthy human individuals. The method was immunoSEQ multiplex PCR; TCRdb's version includes in-frame clones alone and lacks a portion of them. The sample comprises around 2,000,000 clones, around 96% of which are singletons, and around 1% rests with the top ten. CD45RO-negative, CCR7-positively selected cells formed the naive CD8 fraction, excluding terminally differentiated effector memory CD45RA+ cells. The sample was naive CD8+ T cells sorted from blood. The receptors originated from a man between 18 and 35 years old in good health.

This sequence joins TRBV6-1 and TRBJ2-7, with D unclear. CDR3 length: 14 residues. Germline CDR1 and CDR2: MNHNS and SASEGT. The germline V and J ends were trimmed by 1 base and 0 bases, with 7 bases remaining between them. For the CDR3, the DNA is TGTGCCAGCAGTGAAGAAGTGTACTCCTACGAGCAGTACTTC. It codes for CASSEEVYSYEQYF.

Here the CDR3 DNA reads TGTGCCTGGAGTCTCCCGGGACAGACTAATTCACCCCTCCACTTT. This sequence encodes CAWSLPGQTNSPLHF. The J gene is TRBJ1-6, the V gene TRBV30; 7 nucleotides match TRBD1. V was clipped by 2 bases and J by 6 bases; unmatched bases: 7. Per the germline V gene, CDR1 is GTSNPN and CDR2 is SVGIG (reference sequence). This CDR3 is built from 15 residues. The variable domain in full, completed from reference TRBV30 and TRBJ1-6, reads SQTIHQWPATLVQPVGSPLSLECTVEGTSNPNLYWYRQAAGRGLQLLFYSVGIGQISSEVPQNLSASRPQDRQFILSSKKLLLSDSGFYLCAWSLPGQTNSPLHFGNGTRLTVT.

In its sample, this clone was seen once. Other DNA sequences within the sample encode an identical CDR3. The chain has TRBV6-5 and TRBJ2-1; D is undetermined. The germline CDR1 and CDR2 sequences are MNHEY and SVGAGI. Trimming cost V 9 bases and J 3 bases, with 3 bases left between them. The CDR3 has 10 residues. The CDR3 here is CASGYNEQFF. The CDR3 DNA reads TGTGCCAGTGGCTACAATGAGCAGTTCTTC.

The chain has TRBV5-6 and TRBJ2-1; D possibly corresponds to TRBD1 (6 bases). This CDR3 spans 16 amino acids. Trimming shortened V by 0 bases and J by 4 bases, and 14 bases separated the two germline ends. Germline lookup yields CDR1 SGHDT and CDR2 YYEEEE. CDR3 sequence: CASSLDDRSVYNEQFF. The CDR3 bases are TGTGCCAGCAGCTTGGATGACAGGAGCGTTTACAATGAGCAGTTCTTC.